These T cell receptor beta chains were read from a single sample in a study of CD8 T cells in ankylosing spondylitis. TCRdb used MiXCR to reprocess the 5' RACE reads, holding one entry per CDR3 protein. The table has over 25,000 distinct CDR3 sequences, approximately 14% seen once; the top ten hold 35% to 45%. The specimen sequenced was blood. These TCRs come from a male donor with ankylosing spondylitis or in good health (not recorded which). CDR3s include the opening cysteine and the closing phenylalanine or tryptophan. A D gene is named only where the DNA matches it firmly. Size is stated for part of the rows, as once, few or many counts, or as a class when the clone is expanded.

v_gene: TRBV29-1; d_gene: NA; abundance: few; j_gene: TRBJ2-1; CDR3aa: CSVEYIGEQFF; CDR3nt: TGCAGCGTTGAATACATAGGGGAGCAGTTCTTC
v_gene: TRBV24-1; d_gene: NA; abundance: once; j_gene: TRBJ2-1; CDR3aa: CATAGVGSYNEQFF; CDR3nt: TGTGCCACCGCTGGGGTTGGATCCTACAATGAGCAGTTCTTC
v_gene: TRBV20-1; d_gene: TRBD2; abundance: many; j_gene: TRBJ2-3; CDR3aa: CSALTPGLAGELSTDTQYF; CDR3nt: TGCAGTGCCCTTACGCCGGGACTAGCGGGGGAACTTTCCACAGATACGCAGTATTTT
v_gene: TRBV28; d_gene: TRBD2; abundance: NA; j_gene: TRBJ2-3; CDR3aa: CASRTSGGETDTQYF; CDR3nt: TGTGCCAGCAGGACTAGCGGGGGAGAGACAGATACGCAGTATTTT
v_gene: TRBV27; d_gene: NA; abundance: NA; j_gene: TRBJ1-1; CDR3aa: CASRASFPLNTEAFF; CDR3nt: TGTGCCAGCAGGGCCAGCTTTCCCTTAAACACTGAAGCTTTCTTT
v_gene: TRBV20-1; d_gene: TRBD1; abundance: few; j_gene: TRBJ1-4; CDR3aa: CSASHPRTGKEKLFF; CDR3nt: TGCAGTGCTTCGCACCCGAGGACAGGGAAGGAAAAACTGTTTTTT
v_gene: TRBV7-8; d_gene: NA; abundance: many; j_gene: TRBJ2-3; CDR3aa: CASSRRGSTDTQYF; CDR3nt: TGTGCCAGCAGCCGGAGGGGAAGCACAGATACGCAGTATTTT
v_gene: TRBV12-3/TRBV12-4; d_gene: NA; abundance: few; j_gene: TRBJ2-1; CDR3aa: CASSLLGGGAYNEQFF; CDR3nt: TGTGCCAGCAGTTTATTGGGTGGGGGGGCGTACAATGAGCAGTTCTTC
v_gene: TRBV29-1; d_gene: NA; abundance: NA; j_gene: TRBJ1-4; CDR3aa: CSVEGTADNEKLFF; CDR3nt: TGCAGCGTTGAAGGAACAGCGGATAATGAAAAACTGTTTTTT
v_gene: TRBV4-3; d_gene: NA; abundance: NA; j_gene: TRBJ2-2; CDR3aa: CASSQDLGQYTGELFF; CDR3nt: TGCGCCAGCAGCCAAGATCTCGGACAGTACACCGGGGAGCTGTTTTTT
v_gene: TRBV7-3; d_gene: NA; abundance: NA; j_gene: TRBJ2-7; CDR3aa: CASSTPLGEQYF; CDR3nt: TGTGCCAGCAGCACACCGTTGGGCGAGCAGTACTTC
v_gene: TRBV7-9; d_gene: NA; abundance: NA; j_gene: TRBJ2-5; CDR3aa: CASSRLQETQYF; CDR3nt: TGTGCCAGCAGCCGACTCCAAGAGACCCAGTACTTC
v_gene: TRBV28; d_gene: NA; abundance: few; j_gene: TRBJ2-7; CDR3aa: CASSQAGPLAYEQYF; CDR3nt: TGTGCCAGCAGTCAGGCCGGTCCGTTAGCCTACGAGCAGTACTTC
v_gene: TRBV7-7; d_gene: NA; abundance: NA; j_gene: TRBJ2-7; CDR3aa: CASSPNGAYEQYF; CDR3nt: TGTGCCAGCAGCCCTAATGGGGCCTACGAGCAGTACTTC
v_gene: TRBV27; d_gene: NA; abundance: NA; j_gene: TRBJ2-7; CDR3aa: CASSLRFVGYEQYF; CDR3nt: TGTGCCAGCAGTTTGAGATTCGTAGGATACGAGCAGTACTTC
v_gene: TRBV11-2; d_gene: NA; abundance: NA; j_gene: TRBJ2-3; CDR3aa: CASSPVVGGPPDTQYF; CDR3nt: TGTGCCAGCAGCCCAGTGGTGGGGGGGCCCCCAGATACGCAGTATTTT
v_gene: TRBV21-1; d_gene: NA; abundance: few; j_gene: TRBJ2-1; CDR3aa: CASSKERERNPNNEQFF; CDR3nt: TGTGCCAGCAGCAAAGAGAGGGAGCGGAACCCGAACAATGAGCAGTTCTTC
v_gene: TRBV7-9; d_gene: NA; abundance: NA; j_gene: TRBJ2-3; CDR3aa: CASSLVGVTDTQYF; CDR3nt: TGTGCCAGCAGCTTAGTCGGGGTTACAGATACGCAGTATTTT
v_gene: TRBV5-8; d_gene: TRBD1; abundance: NA; j_gene: TRBJ1-2; CDR3aa: CASSPRGRGYGYTF; CDR3nt: TGTGCCAGCAGCCCGAGGGGGCGTGGGTATGGCTACACCTTC
v_gene: TRBV4-1; d_gene: NA; abundance: NA; j_gene: TRBJ2-3; CDR3aa: CASSQPVDTQYF; CDR3nt: TGCGCCAGCAGCCAACCAGTAGATACGCAGTATTTT
v_gene: TRBV7-2; d_gene: NA; abundance: few; j_gene: TRBJ1-4; CDR3aa: CASSPATNEKLFF; CDR3nt: TGTGCCAGCAGCCCGGCAACTAATGAAAAACTGTTTTTT
v_gene: TRBV5-5; d_gene: TRBD2; abundance: few; j_gene: TRBJ2-2; CDR3aa: CASSGTSGGAPGELFF; CDR3nt: TGTGCCAGCAGCGGAACTAGCGGGGGAGCACCCGGGGAGCTGTTTTTT
v_gene: TRBV10-3; d_gene: NA; abundance: few; j_gene: TRBJ1-5; CDR3aa: CAISPSDGQNQPQHF; CDR3nt: TGTGCCATCAGTCCATCAGACGGGCAGAATCAGCCCCAGCATTTT
v_gene: TRBV29-1; d_gene: NA; abundance: NA; j_gene: TRBJ1-4; CDR3aa: CSVWDGEKLFF; CDR3nt: TGCAGCGTATGGGACGGTGAAAAACTGTTTTTT
v_gene: TRBV5-1; d_gene: TRBD1; abundance: few; j_gene: TRBJ1-1; CDR3aa: CASRRDRDTEAFF; CDR3nt: TGCGCCAGCCGCCGGGACAGGGACACTGAAGCTTTCTTT
v_gene: TRBV27; d_gene: NA; abundance: NA; j_gene: TRBJ2-1; CDR3aa: CASSLGYNEQFF; CDR3nt: TGTGCCAGCAGTTTAGGGTACAATGAGCAGTTCTTC
v_gene: TRBV7-7; d_gene: NA; abundance: NA; j_gene: TRBJ2-5; CDR3aa: CASSFRIRETQYF; CDR3nt: TGTGCCAGCAGCTTTCGGATACGAGAGACCCAGTACTTC
v_gene: TRBV20-1; d_gene: TRBD2; abundance: NA; j_gene: TRBJ2-5; CDR3aa: CSASRLAGGPGETQYF; CDR3nt: TGCAGTGCTAGCAGACTAGCGGGGGGGCCCGGAGAGACCCAGTACTTC
v_gene: TRBV7-6; d_gene: NA; abundance: few; j_gene: TRBJ2-3; CDR3aa: CASSRGQGKDTQYF; CDR3nt: TGTGCCAGCAGCCGTGGGCAGGGGAAAGATACGCAGTATTTT
v_gene: TRBV12-3/TRBV12-4; d_gene: NA; abundance: few; j_gene: TRBJ1-1; CDR3aa: CASTPGHTEAFF; CDR3nt: TGTGCCAGCACCCCGGGTCACACTGAAGCTTTCTTT
v_gene: TRBV10-3; d_gene: NA; abundance: few; j_gene: TRBJ2-2; CDR3aa: CAISGTGNTGELFF; CDR3nt: TGTGCCATCAGTGGTACAGGGAACACCGGGGAGCTGTTTTTT
v_gene: TRBV20-1; d_gene: NA; abundance: NA; j_gene: TRBJ1-4; CDR3aa: CSASNRLEGEKLFF; CDR3nt: TGCAGTGCTTCGAACAGGCTCGAGGGTGAAAAACTGTTTTTT
v_gene: TRBV29-1; d_gene: NA; abundance: many; j_gene: TRBJ2-1; CDR3aa: CSVGADNEQFF; CDR3nt: TGCAGCGTTGGTGCGGACAATGAGCAGTTCTTC
v_gene: TRBV7-7; d_gene: NA; abundance: NA; j_gene: TRBJ2-2; CDR3aa: CASSLRRGETGELFF; CDR3nt: TGTGCCAGCAGCTTAAGGAGGGGGGAGACCGGGGAGCTGTTTTTT
v_gene: TRBV20-1; d_gene: NA; abundance: few; j_gene: TRBJ2-1; CDR3aa: CSALGLHNEQFF; CDR3nt: TGCAGTGCTCTGGGGTTACACAATGAGCAGTTCTTC
v_gene: TRBV5-4; d_gene: NA; abundance: NA; j_gene: TRBJ2-3; CDR3aa: CASSTRPRRDTQYF; CDR3nt: TGTGCCAGCAGCACGAGACCCCGACGAGATACGCAGTATTTT
v_gene: TRBV10-3; d_gene: TRBD2; abundance: few; j_gene: TRBJ2-2; CDR3aa: CAIRKTSGRAGNTGELFF; CDR3nt: TGTGCCATCAGGAAGACTAGCGGGAGGGCCGGTAACACCGGGGAGCTGTTTTTT
v_gene: TRBV3-1; d_gene: NA; abundance: NA; j_gene: TRBJ2-3; CDR3aa: CASSQGGPEGDTQYF; CDR3nt: TGTGCCAGCAGCCAAGGGGGACCCGAGGGAGATACGCAGTATTTT
v_gene: TRBV5-6; d_gene: TRBD2; abundance: NA; j_gene: TRBJ2-5; CDR3aa: CASSPGTSGGKETQYF; CDR3nt: TGTGCCAGCAGCCCTGGGACTAGCGGGGGTAAAGAGACCCAGTACTTC
v_gene: TRBV19; d_gene: NA; abundance: few; j_gene: TRBJ2-7; CDR3aa: CASSITATYEQYF; CDR3nt: TGTGCCAGTAGTATAACGGCGACCTACGAGCAGTACTTC
v_gene: TRBV5-1; d_gene: NA; abundance: once; j_gene: TRBJ2-1; CDR3aa: CASSLEAGRLSPEQFF; CDR3nt: TGCGCCAGCAGCTTGGAGGCAGGGCGTTTGTCGCCTGAGCAGTTCTTC
v_gene: TRBV11-2; d_gene: NA; abundance: few; j_gene: TRBJ2-2; CDR3aa: CASSLESSAHGELFF; CDR3nt: TGTGCCAGCAGCTTAGAGTCTAGCGCACACGGGGAGCTGTTTTTT
v_gene: TRBV29-1; d_gene: TRBD2; abundance: few; j_gene: TRBJ2-1; CDR3aa: CSAEATGTRANRAKFF; CDR3nt: TGCAGCGCCGAAGCAACCGGGACTAGGGCCAATAGAGCTAAGTTCTTC
v_gene: TRBV29-1; d_gene: NA; abundance: few; j_gene: TRBJ2-2; CDR3aa: CSVFLATGELFF; CDR3nt: TGCAGCGTTTTCTTAGCTACCGGGGAGCTGTTTTTT
v_gene: TRBV7-9; d_gene: NA; abundance: NA; j_gene: TRBJ2-1; CDR3aa: CASSPRLQNYNEQFF; CDR3nt: TGTGCCAGCAGCCCGCGGCTTCAGAACTACAATGAGCAGTTCTTC
v_gene: TRBV20-1; d_gene: NA; abundance: few; j_gene: TRBJ1-5; CDR3aa: CSARGPDRPNQPQHF; CDR3nt: TGCAGTGCTAGGGGCCCAGACAGGCCCAATCAGCCCCAGCATTTT
v_gene: TRBV5-1; d_gene: NA; abundance: many; j_gene: TRBJ2-7; CDR3aa: CASSLRPEDYEQYF; CDR3nt: TGCGCCAGCAGCTTGAGGCCGGAAGATTACGAGCAGTACTTC
v_gene: TRBV15; d_gene: NA; abundance: NA; j_gene: TRBJ2-1; CDR3aa: CATSRGPGNEQFF; CDR3nt: TGTGCCACCAGCAGGGGCCCTGGCAATGAGCAGTTCTTC
v_gene: TRBV4-2; d_gene: TRBD1; abundance: NA; j_gene: TRBJ1-1; CDR3aa: CASSRTRQGLDTEAFF; CDR3nt: TGTGCCAGCAGCCGCACAAGACAGGGCTTGGACACTGAAGCTTTCTTT
v_gene: TRBV6-2/TRBV6-3; d_gene: NA; abundance: few; j_gene: TRBJ2-2; CDR3aa: CASSRTGELFF; CDR3nt: TGTGCCAGCAGCCGCACCGGGGAGCTGTTTTTT
v_gene: TRBV7-2; d_gene: NA; abundance: few; j_gene: TRBJ2-3; CDR3aa: CASSLGGAGASDTQYF; CDR3nt: TGTGCCAGCAGCTTAGGCGGGGCAGGGGCGTCAGATACGCAGTATTTT
v_gene: TRBV5-1; d_gene: NA; abundance: few; j_gene: TRBJ2-2; CDR3aa: CASSLVRLDTGELFF; CDR3nt: TGCGCCAGCAGCTTGGTTAGACTGGACACCGGGGAGCTGTTTTTT